The T cell receptor beta chain under discussion was sequenced for a study of T-cell reconstitution after alpha-beta-depleted transplantation in children. Researchers prepared the TCRbeta library using unique molecular identifiers, the study reports. TCRdb recomputed calls from the PCR reads with MiXCR, one row per CDR3 protein. This table holds nearly 550,000 distinct CDR3 sequences, around 20% found once. This CDR3 spans 14 amino acids. V dropped 3 bases and J dropped 4 bases, with 12 bases sitting between them. The germline gives CDR1 SNHLY, CDR2 FYNNEI. Sequences were derived from PBMCs from the stem cell graft donor, sampled from the stem cell graft. This sequence originates from a human donor who donated a stem cell graft to a child with acute lymphoblastic leukemia. The chain joins TRBV2 to TRBJ1-1; no clear D. DNA of the CDR3: TGTGCCAGCAGTGATTGGATGGGTATCACTGAAGCTTTCTTT. Protein product: CASSDWMGITEAFF. Combining the CDR3 with reference TRBV2 and TRBJ1-1 gives the whole variable domain EPEVTQTPSHQVTQMGQEVILRCVPISNHLYFYWYRQILGQKVEFLVSFYNNEISEKSEIFDDQFSVERPDGSNFTLKIRSTKLEDSAMYFCASSDWMGITEAFFGQGTRLTVV.